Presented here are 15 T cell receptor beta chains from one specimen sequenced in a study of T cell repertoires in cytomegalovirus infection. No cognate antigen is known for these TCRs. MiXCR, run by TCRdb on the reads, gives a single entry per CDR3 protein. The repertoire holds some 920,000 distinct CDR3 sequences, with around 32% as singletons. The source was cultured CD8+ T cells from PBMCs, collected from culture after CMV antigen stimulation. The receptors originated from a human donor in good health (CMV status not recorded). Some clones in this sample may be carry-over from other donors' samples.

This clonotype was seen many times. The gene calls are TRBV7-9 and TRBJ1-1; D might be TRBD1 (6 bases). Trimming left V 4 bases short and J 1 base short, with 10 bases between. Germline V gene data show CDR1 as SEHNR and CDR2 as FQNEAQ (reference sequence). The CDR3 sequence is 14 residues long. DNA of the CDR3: TGTGCCAGCAGCTCTAACAGGGCGAACACTGAAGCTTTCTTT. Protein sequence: CASSSNRANTEAFF.

CDR3 DNA: TGTGCCAGCAGCGTAGATAGAACAGCCATGGGCGGCTACACCTTC. It is translated as CASSVDRTAMGGYTF. The J gene is TRBJ1-2, the V gene TRBV9; D not resolved. Germline CDR1 SGDLS, CDR2 YYNGEE. The CDR3 length is 15 residues. The V end lost 0 bases, the J end lost 8 bases, and 17 bases lay between the germline ends.

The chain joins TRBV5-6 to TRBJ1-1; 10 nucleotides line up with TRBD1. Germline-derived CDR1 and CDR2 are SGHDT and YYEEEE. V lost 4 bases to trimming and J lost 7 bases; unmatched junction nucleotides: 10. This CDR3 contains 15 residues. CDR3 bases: TGTGCCAGCAGCCCAGCCGACAGGGGGCCAGGTGAAGCTTTCTTT. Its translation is CASSPADRGPGEAFF. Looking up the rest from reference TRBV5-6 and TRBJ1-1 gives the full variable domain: DAGVTQSPTHLIKTRGQQVTLRCSPKSGHDTVSWYQQALGQGPQFIFQYYEEEERQRGNFPDRFSGHQFPNYSSELNVNALLLGDSALYLCASSPADRGPGEAFFGQGTRLTVV.

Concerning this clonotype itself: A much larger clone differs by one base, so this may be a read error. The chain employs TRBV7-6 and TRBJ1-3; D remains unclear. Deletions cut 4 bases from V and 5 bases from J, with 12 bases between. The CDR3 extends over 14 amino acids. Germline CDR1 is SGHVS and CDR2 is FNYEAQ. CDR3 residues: CASSSTVARNTIYF. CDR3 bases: TGTGCCAGCAGCTCTACGGTGGCCAGAAACACCATATATTTT.

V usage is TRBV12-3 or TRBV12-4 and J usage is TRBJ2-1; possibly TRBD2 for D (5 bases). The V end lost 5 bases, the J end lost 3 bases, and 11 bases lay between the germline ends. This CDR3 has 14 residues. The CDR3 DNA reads TGTGCCAGCAGTCACGGAGGCCTCTACAATGAGCAGTTCTTC. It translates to CASSHGGLYNEQFF.

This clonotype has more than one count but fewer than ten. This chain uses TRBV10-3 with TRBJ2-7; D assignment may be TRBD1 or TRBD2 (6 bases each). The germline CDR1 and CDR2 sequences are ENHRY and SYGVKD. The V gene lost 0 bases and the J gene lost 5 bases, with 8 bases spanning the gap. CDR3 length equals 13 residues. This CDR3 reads CAISESRGDEQYV. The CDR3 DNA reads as TGTGCCATCAGTGAGTCGAGGGGGGACGAGCAGTACGTC.

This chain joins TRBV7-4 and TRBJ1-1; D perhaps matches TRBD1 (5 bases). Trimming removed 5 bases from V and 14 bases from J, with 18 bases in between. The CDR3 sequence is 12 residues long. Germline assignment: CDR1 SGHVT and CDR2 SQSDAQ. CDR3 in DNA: TGTGCCAGCAGCCCGGGACGGTTCGAGGGATTCTTT. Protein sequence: CASSPGRFEGFF.

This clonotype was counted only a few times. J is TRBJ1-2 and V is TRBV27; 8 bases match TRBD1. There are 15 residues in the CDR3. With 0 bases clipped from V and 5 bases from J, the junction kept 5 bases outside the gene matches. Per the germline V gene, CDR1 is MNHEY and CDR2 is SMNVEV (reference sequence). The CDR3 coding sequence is TGTGCCAGCAGTTTATCCCTGGACAGGGTGTATGGCTACACCTTC. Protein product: CASSLSLDRVYGYTF.

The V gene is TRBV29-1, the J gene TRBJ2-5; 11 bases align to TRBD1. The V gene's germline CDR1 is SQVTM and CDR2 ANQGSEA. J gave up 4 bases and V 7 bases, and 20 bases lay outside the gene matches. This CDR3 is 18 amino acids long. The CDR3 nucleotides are TGCAGCGGTGATGGGCTGATCGGGACAGGGGGTGAAGGAGAGACCCAGTACTTC. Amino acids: CSGDGLIGTGGEGETQYF.

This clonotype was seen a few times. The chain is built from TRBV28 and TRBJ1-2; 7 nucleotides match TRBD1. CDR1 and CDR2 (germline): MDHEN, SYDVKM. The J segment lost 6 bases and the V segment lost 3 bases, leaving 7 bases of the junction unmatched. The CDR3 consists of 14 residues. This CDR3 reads CASSFPGGADGYTF. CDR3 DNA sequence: TGTGCCAGCAGTTTCCCAGGGGGGGCGGATGGCTACACCTTC.

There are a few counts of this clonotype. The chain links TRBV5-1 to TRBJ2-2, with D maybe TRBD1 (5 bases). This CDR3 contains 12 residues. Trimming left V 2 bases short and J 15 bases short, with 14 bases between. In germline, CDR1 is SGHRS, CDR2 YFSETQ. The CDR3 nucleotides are TGCGCCAGCAGCTTCACTACAGGCGAGGTGTTTTTT. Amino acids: CASSFTTGEVFF.

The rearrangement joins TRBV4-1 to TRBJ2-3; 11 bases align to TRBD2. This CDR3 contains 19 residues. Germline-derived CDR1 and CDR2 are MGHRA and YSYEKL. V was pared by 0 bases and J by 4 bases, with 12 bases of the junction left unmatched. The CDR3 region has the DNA TGCGCCAGCAGCCAAGAAGAGCTAGCGGGGGGCTATCCGCCAGATACGCAGTATTTT. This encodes CASSQEELAGGYPPDTQYF.

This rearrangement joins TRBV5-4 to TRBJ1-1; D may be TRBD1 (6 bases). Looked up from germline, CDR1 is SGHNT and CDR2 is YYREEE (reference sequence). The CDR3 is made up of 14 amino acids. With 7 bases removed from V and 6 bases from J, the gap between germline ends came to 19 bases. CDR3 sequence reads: CASWVGGRGPEAFF. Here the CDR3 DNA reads TGTGCCAGCTGGGTGGGGGGCAGAGGGCCTGAAGCTTTCTTT.

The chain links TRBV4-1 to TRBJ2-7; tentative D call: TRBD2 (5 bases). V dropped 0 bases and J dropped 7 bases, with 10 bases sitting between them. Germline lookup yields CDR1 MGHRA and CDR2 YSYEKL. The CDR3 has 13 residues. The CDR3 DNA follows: TGCGCCAGCAGCCAAGACCCCCCGGGGGAGCAGTACTTC. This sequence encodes CASSQDPPGEQYF.

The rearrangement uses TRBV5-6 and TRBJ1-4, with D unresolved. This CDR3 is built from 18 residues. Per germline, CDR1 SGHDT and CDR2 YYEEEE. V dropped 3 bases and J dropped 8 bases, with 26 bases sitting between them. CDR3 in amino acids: CASSYGPHAVPIREKLFF. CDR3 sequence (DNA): TGTGCCAGCAGCTACGGGCCCCACGCAGTGCCAATTAGGGAAAAACTGTTTTTT.